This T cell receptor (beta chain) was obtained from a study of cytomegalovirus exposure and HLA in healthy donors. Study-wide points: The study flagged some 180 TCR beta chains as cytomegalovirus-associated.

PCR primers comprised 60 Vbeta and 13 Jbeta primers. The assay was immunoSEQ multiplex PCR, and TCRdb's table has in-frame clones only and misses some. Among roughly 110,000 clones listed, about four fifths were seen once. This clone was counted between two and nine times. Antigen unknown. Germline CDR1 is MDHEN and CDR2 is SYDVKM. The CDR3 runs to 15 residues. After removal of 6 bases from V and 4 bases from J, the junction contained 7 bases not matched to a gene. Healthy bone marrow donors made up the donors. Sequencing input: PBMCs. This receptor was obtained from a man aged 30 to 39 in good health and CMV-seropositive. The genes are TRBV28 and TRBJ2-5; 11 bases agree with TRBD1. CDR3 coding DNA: TGTGCCAGCAGAAGGACAGGGGGCGGAAGAGAGACCCAGTACTTC. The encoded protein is CASRRTGGGRETQYF.